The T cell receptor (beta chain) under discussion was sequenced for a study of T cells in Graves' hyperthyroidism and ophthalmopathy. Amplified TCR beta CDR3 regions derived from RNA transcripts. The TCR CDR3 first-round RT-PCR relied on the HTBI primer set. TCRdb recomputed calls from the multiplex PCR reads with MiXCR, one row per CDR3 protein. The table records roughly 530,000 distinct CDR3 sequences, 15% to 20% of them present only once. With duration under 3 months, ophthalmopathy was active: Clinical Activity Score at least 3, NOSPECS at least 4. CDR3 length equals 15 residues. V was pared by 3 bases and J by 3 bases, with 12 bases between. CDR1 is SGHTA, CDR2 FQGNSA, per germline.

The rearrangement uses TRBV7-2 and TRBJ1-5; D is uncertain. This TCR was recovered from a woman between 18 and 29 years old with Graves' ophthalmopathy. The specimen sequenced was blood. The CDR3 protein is CASSLNAIPNQPQHF. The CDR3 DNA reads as TGTGCCAGCAGCTTGAACGCCATACCCAATCAGCCCCAGCATTTT.